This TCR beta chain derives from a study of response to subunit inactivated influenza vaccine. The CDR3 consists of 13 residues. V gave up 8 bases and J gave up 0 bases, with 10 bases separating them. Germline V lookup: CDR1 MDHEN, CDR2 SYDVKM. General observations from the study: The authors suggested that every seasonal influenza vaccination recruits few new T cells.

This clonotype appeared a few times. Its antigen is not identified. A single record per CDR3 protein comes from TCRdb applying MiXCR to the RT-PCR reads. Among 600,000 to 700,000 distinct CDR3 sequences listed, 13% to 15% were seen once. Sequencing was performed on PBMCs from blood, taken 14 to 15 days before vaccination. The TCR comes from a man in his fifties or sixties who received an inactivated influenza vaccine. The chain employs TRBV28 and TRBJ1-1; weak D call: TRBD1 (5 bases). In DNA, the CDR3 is TGTGCCAGCCACAGGCTTATGAACACTGAAGCTTTCTTT. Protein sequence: CASHRLMNTEAFF. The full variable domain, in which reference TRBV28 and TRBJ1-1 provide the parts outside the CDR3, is DVKVTQSSRYLVKRTGEKVFLECVQDMDHENMFWYRQDPGLGLRLIYFSYDVKMKEKGDIPEGYSVSREKKERFSLILESASTNQTSMYLCASHRLMNTEAFFGQGTRLTVV.